The 3 T cell receptor beta chains given below trace back to one sample, sequenced in a study of T cell responses to AZD1222 COVID-19 vaccine. Method: immunoSEQ multiplex PCR; TCRdb's copy keeps in-frame clones and lacks some. The sample lists fewer than 120,000 clones, roughly 90% seen once, with more than 2% in the top ten. Sample: peripheral blood, taken 28 days after the second AZD1222 dose. The receptors were gathered from an adult who received the AZD1222 COVID-19 vaccine.

The V and J genes are TRBV29-1 and TRBJ1-2; no clear D gene. The CDR3 runs to 11 residues. Germline V CDR1 and CDR2: SQVTM, ANQGSEA. V shed 7 bases and J shed 8 bases, with 14 bases lying between them. The CDR3 DNA sequence: TGCAGCGCCGGGAGCGGAGCAGGCTACACCTTC. It translates to CSAGSGAGYTF. Complete variable domain (other parts from reference TRBV29-1 and TRBJ1-2): SAVISQKPSRDICQRGTSLTIQCQVDSQVTMMFWYRQQPGQSLTLIATANQGSEATYESGFVIDKFPISRPNLTFSTLTVSNMSPEDSSIYLCSAGSGAGYTFGSGTRLTVV.

In nucleotides, the CDR3 is TGTGCCAGCAGCTTAGTTGGACAGCAGGGAGCTTTCTTT. Its translation: CASSLVGQQGAFF. The chain employs TRBV7-9 and TRBJ1-1, with a weak D call TRBD1 (6 bases). V was trimmed by 1 base and J by 10 bases, leaving 13 bases between them. The CDR3 spans 13 residues. In germline, CDR1 is SEHNR, CDR2 FQNEAQ (reference sequence).

The rearrangement joins TRBV7-3 to TRBJ2-3; weak D call: TRBD1 (7 bases). V was clipped by 6 bases and J by 2 bases, with 15 bases between them. Germline values: CDR1 SGHTA, CDR2 FQGTGA. This CDR3 is built from 15 residues. The CDR3, as DNA: TGTGCCAGCAGTTTCGCGGGACAGTACACAGATACGCAGTATTTT. It translates to CASSFAGQYTDTQYF.